What follows are 32 T cell receptor beta chains derived from one specimen sequenced in a study of graft-versus-host responses after intestinal transplantation. Here immunoSEQ multiplex PCR was the method, and the copy in TCRdb shows in-frame clones only, minus some. The data show fewer than 45,000 clones, roughly 90% seen once. This sample comprised PBMCs, obtained 524 days after transplant. These TCRs come from a human patient who received an intestinal transplant, so some T cells may come from the graft donor.

The rearrangement uses TRBV4-1 and TRBJ1-5; D remains unclear. The CDR3 spans 15 residues. V lost 5 bases to trimming and J lost 0 bases, with 11 bases between them. Germline V CDR1 and CDR2: MGHRA, YSYEKL. The CDR3 DNA reads TGCGCCAGCAGCACATGGGCGGATAGCAATCAGCCCCAGCATTTT. It is translated as CASSTWADSNQPQHF.

This chain joins TRBV5-6 and TRBJ1-1; 8 positions agree with TRBD1. Per germline, CDR1 SGHDT and CDR2 YYEEEE. The CDR3 is 14 amino acids. Trimming at V came to 1 base and at J to 2 bases, leaving 1 base not matched to a gene. The CDR3 reads CASSLTGGNTEAFF. The CDR3 region has the DNA TGTGCCAGCAGCTTGACAGGGGGAAACACTGAAGCTTTCTTT.

The rearrangement links TRBV27 to TRBJ2-5, with D perhaps TRBD2 (5 bases). Germline V gives CDR1 MNHEY, CDR2 SMNVEV (reference sequence). Trimming cost V 2 bases and J 7 bases, with 11 bases left between them. This CDR3 has 13 residues. CDR3 coding DNA: TGTGCCAGCAGTTTAGGAGGCATTGGGACCCAGTACTTC. Translated, it gives CASSLGGIGTQYF.

This clone was observed a single time. The chain uses TRBV5-1 and TRBJ2-4, with TRBD2 matching over 9 bases. Germline V gives CDR1 SGHRS, CDR2 YFSETQ. The CDR3 is made up of 21 amino acids. V shed 0 bases, J shed 2 bases, and the junction held 18 bases outside the gene matches. This CDR3 reads CASSLEPQTSGGKPTKNIQYF. In nucleotides, the CDR3 is TGCGCCAGCAGCTTGGAACCCCAGACTAGCGGAGGAAAACCGACCAAAAACATTCAGTACTTC.

Only a few counts were recorded for this clone. The rearrangement joins TRBV27 to TRBJ2-7; possibly TRBD1 or TRBD2 for D (5 bases each). V was clipped by 0 bases and J by 3 bases, with 15 bases between them. Germline CDR1 is MNHEY and CDR2 is SMNVEV (reference sequence). This CDR3 is 16 amino acids long. CDR3 bases: TGTGCCAGCAGTTTATCGAATTCGGGACCGATCTACGAGCAGTACTTC. It yields the protein CASSLSNSGPIYEQYF.

The chain employs TRBV7-6 and TRBJ1-1; 7 bases fit TRBD1. Losses at the gene ends were 2 bases for V and 2 bases for J; bases not matched to a gene: 5. Germline CDR1 is SGHVS and CDR2 is FNYEAQ. The CDR3 sequence is 15 residues long. CDR3 in amino acids: CASSLKGQINTEAFF. Written as DNA, the CDR3 is TGTGCCAGCAGCTTAAAGGGACAGATTAACACTGAAGCTTTCTTT. Variable domain in full (rest from reference TRBV7-6 and TRBJ1-1): GAGVSQSPRYKVTKRGQDVALRCDPISGHVSLYWYRQALGQGPEFLTYFNYEAQQDKSGLPNDRFSAERPEGSISTLTIQRTEQRDSAMYRCASSLKGQINTEAFFGQGTRLTVV.

The J gene is TRBJ2-3, the V gene TRBV10-3, with 9 bases matching TRBD1. With V trimmed by 3 bases and J by 2 bases, 3 bases remained unmatched. Germline CDR1 reads ENHRY; CDR2 reads SYGVKD. This CDR3 contains 15 residues. CDR3 nucleotide sequence: TGTGCCATCAGTGAACGGACAGGGGACACAGATACGCAGTATTTT. This codes for CAISERTGDTDTQYF.

As DNA, the CDR3 is TGTGCCAGCAGCTTAGGAGGGGTCGAAGCTTTCTTT. Its translation is CASSLGGVEAFF. The J gene is TRBJ1-1, the V gene TRBV7-9; maybe TRBD1 (5 bases). This CDR3 region has 12 residues. V lost 1 base and J 8 bases, leaving 8 bases between the germline ends. CDR1 is SEHNR and CDR2 is FQNEAQ in the germline V gene (reference sequence).

V usage is TRBV11-3 and J usage is TRBJ2-1, with 10 bases that match TRBD1. Trimming at V came to 6 bases and at J to 7 bases, leaving 9 bases not matched to a gene. Germline CDR1 reads SGHNT; CDR2 reads YENEEA. The CDR3 runs 15 residues. CDR3 sequence: CASSHRDRGRNEQFF. CDR3 bases: TGTGCCAGCAGTCATCGGGACAGGGGACGAAATGAGCAGTTCTTC.

The CDR3 loop is CATTGTSGTGDTQYF. Here the CDR3 DNA reads TGTGCCACTACCGGGACTAGCGGGACAGGGGATACGCAGTATTTT. The rearrangement links TRBV19 to TRBJ2-3; 13 bases are a match to TRBD2. Trimming at V came to 10 bases and at J to 6 bases, leaving 10 bases not matched to a gene. The germline V gene has CDR1 LNHDA and CDR2 SQIVND (reference sequence). This CDR3 region has 15 residues.

V is TRBV7-6 and J is TRBJ1-1, with TRBD1 as a possible D gene (5 bases). This CDR3 has 16 residues. Trimming shortened V by 2 bases and J by 2 bases, and 15 bases separated the two germline ends. CDR1 SGHVS and CDR2 FNYEAQ come from the germline V gene. CDR3 sequence: CASSLRIEQVNTEAFF. The CDR3 coding sequence is TGTGCCAGCAGCTTAAGGATAGAACAGGTTAACACTGAAGCTTTCTTT.

The chain employs TRBV25-1 and TRBJ2-1; D remains unclear. The CDR3 totals 10 residues. Germline assignment: CDR1 MGHDK and CDR2 SYGVNS. With 4 bases removed from V and 10 bases from J, the gap between germline ends came to 5 bases. The DNA for the CDR3 is TGTGCCAGCAGTGGATGGGAGCAGTTCTTC. Translation gives CASSGWEQFF. Variable domain in full (rest from reference TRBV25-1 and TRBJ2-1): EADIYQTPRYLVIGTGKKITLECSQTMGHDKMYWYQQDPGMELHLIHYSYGVNSTEKGDLSSESTVSRIRTEHFPLTLESARPSHTSQYLCASSGWEQFFGPGTRLTVL.

The genes are TRBV11-3 and TRBJ2-3; D uncertain. CDR1 and CDR2 from the germline V gene are SGHNT and YENEEA. Between the trimmed V and J ends, which lost 6 bases and 6 bases, there was a span of 13 bases. CDR3 length equals 13 residues. CDR3 region: CASSYNEVDTQYF. DNA for the CDR3: TGTGCCAGCAGTTACAACGAAGTGGATACGCAGTATTTT.

This clone showed up just once. The chain uses TRBV28 and TRBJ2-1, with 13 bases that match TRBD2. This CDR3 has 15 residues. The germline V gene has CDR1 MDHEN and CDR2 SYDVKM. V was pared by 3 bases and J by 5 bases, with 1 base of the junction left unmatched. CDR3 in DNA: TGTGCCAGCAGTTTCGGGACTAGCGGGAACAATGAGCAGTTCTTC. Translation: CASSFGTSGNNEQFF.

The V gene is TRBV4-1, the J gene TRBJ2-7; no clear D. The CDR3 loop spans 15 amino acids. Germline CDR1 reads MGHRA; CDR2 reads YSYEKL. V was clipped by 0 bases and J by 5 bases, with 14 bases between them. In DNA, the CDR3 is TGCGCCAGCAGCCAAGAGCACGTCGATACCCACGAGCAGTACTTC. This encodes CASSQEHVDTHEQYF.

The V call is TRBV4-1, the J call TRBJ2-1; D may be TRBD1 or TRBD2 (5 bases each). V lost 0 bases, J lost 10 bases, and 10 bases lay in between. Germline V CDR1 and CDR2: MGHRA, YSYEKL. The CDR3 has 13 amino acids. The CDR3 reads CASSQEPGREQFF. In DNA form, the CDR3 reads TGCGCCAGCAGCCAAGAACCGGGGCGCGAGCAGTTCTTC.

This clone was seen a single time. The chain carries TRBV7-9 and TRBJ2-4; D is unclear. The CDR3 covers 16 residues. Trimming took 5 bases from V and 0 from J, leaving 14 bases between them. CDR1 is SEHNR and CDR2 is FQNEAQ in the germline V gene (reference sequence). The CDR3 loop reads CASSPWVELAKNIQYF. In DNA form, the CDR3 reads TGTGCCAGCAGCCCTTGGGTGGAACTAGCCAAAAACATTCAGTACTTC.

This sequence joins TRBV19 and TRBJ1-4, with 7 bases aligning to TRBD1. Unmatched junction bases numbered 9, after V lost 6 bases and J lost 8 bases. CDR1 LNHDA and CDR2 SQIVND come from the germline V gene (reference sequence). CDR3 length: 14 amino acids. CDR3 sequence reads: CASSRGRSGEKLFF. CDR3 sequence (DNA): TGTGCCAGTAGCAGGGGGAGGAGCGGCGAAAAACTGTTTTTT.

V usage is TRBV28 and J usage is TRBJ1-3, with TRBD1 matching 7 bases. The CDR3 is made up of 15 amino acids. Trimming at V came to 4 bases and at J to 4 bases, leaving 7 bases not matched to a gene. Germline-derived CDR1 and CDR2 are MDHEN and SYDVKM. This CDR3 reads CASSSQGDLGNTIYF. The CDR3 nucleotides read TGTGCCAGCAGTTCCCAGGGGGACCTCGGAAACACCATATATTTT.

This chain uses TRBV6-6 with TRBJ2-7; maybe TRBD1 (7 bases). The germline V gene encodes CDR1 MNHNY and CDR2 SVGAGI (reference sequence). CDR3 length: 13 residues. V lost 7 bases and J lost 1, with 11 bases in between. CDR3 coding DNA: TGTGCCAGCACGCGGGACAGATCCTACGAGCAGTACTTC. It translates to CASTRDRSYEQYF.

This chain joins TRBV7-3 and TRBJ2-5; TRBD2 aligns across 16 bases. V lost 3 bases, J lost 2 bases, and 0 bases stayed unmatched. This CDR3 has 16 amino acids. Germline CDR1 is SGHTA and CDR2 is FQGTGA. This chain's CDR3 is CASSLGLAGGQETQYF. The CDR3 bases are TGTGCCAGCAGCTTGGGACTAGCGGGAGGGCAAGAGACCCAGTACTTC.

Concerning this clone: The sample contains more than one DNA sequence encoding this CDR3. The chain carries TRBV6-6 and TRBJ2-1, with 10 bases identical to TRBD2. Trimming took 5 bases from V and 6 from J; bases not matched to a gene: 4. The CDR3 spans 14 residues. CDR1 MNHNY and CDR2 SVGAGI come from the germline V gene (reference sequence). The CDR3 reads CASSLAGVGNEQFF. CDR3 nucleotide sequence: TGTGCCAGCAGTCTAGCGGGGGTGGGCAATGAGCAGTTCTTC.

The CDR3 reads CASSLAWTSGGSGTDTQYF. CDR3 coding DNA: TGTGCCAGCAGCTTAGCTTGGACTAGCGGGGGGAGCGGCACAGATACGCAGTATTTT. This rearrangement joins TRBV7-2 to TRBJ2-3, with 14 bases lining up with TRBD2. CDR1 is SGHTA and CDR2 is FQGNSA in the germline V gene. Trimming at V came to 0 bases and at J to 1 base, leaving 6 bases not matched to a gene. The CDR3 has 19 residues.

V usage is TRBV6-1 and J usage is TRBJ1-2, with 8 positions matching TRBD1. The V gene end was trimmed by 3 bases and the J gene end by 4 bases; junction bases not matched to a gene: 7. The CDR3 has 15 residues. Germline lookup yields CDR1 MNHNS and CDR2 SASEGT. The CDR3 here is CASSDSGTGPYGYTF. CDR3 coding DNA: TGTGCCAGCAGTGATTCCGGGACAGGTCCCTATGGCTACACCTTC.

This clone was found once. CDR3 sequence (DNA): TGTGCCAGCAGACGGACGCCCTCTGGAAACACCATATATTTT. It codes for CASRRTPSGNTIYF. The chain is built from TRBV11-2 and TRBJ1-3; unclear D gene. V shed 6 bases and J shed 0 bases, with 9 bases lying between them. CDR3 length equals 14 residues. The germline CDR1 and CDR2 sequences are SGHAT and FQNNGV.

The chain is built from TRBV6-1 and TRBJ2-5; TRBD2 aligns across 11 bases. The germline V gene encodes CDR1 MNHNS and CDR2 SASEGT. The CDR3 is 15 residues long. V shed 8 bases and J 1 base; nucleotides not matched to a gene: 6. Here the CDR3 DNA reads TGTGCCAGCCGTCGACTAGCGGGGCTCCAAGAGACCCAGTACTTC. It specifies CASRRLAGLQETQYF.

The chain links TRBV29-1 to TRBJ2-1, with D possibly TRBD2 on 6 matching bases. Germline assignment: CDR1 SQVTM and CDR2 ANQGSEA. Trimming took off 4 bases at V and 6 bases at J, with 16 bases between the two ends. CDR3 length equals 14 residues. CDR3: CSVAGTREVNEQFF. In nucleotides, the CDR3 is TGCAGCGTTGCGGGAACGCGGGAAGTCAATGAGCAGTTCTTC.

The rearrangement uses TRBV28 and TRBJ2-1; the D gene could be TRBD1 or TRBD2 (6 bases each). This CDR3 has 17 residues. Germline loops: CDR1 MDHEN, CDR2 SYDVKM. The V end was cut by 5 bases, the J end by 1 base, with 18 bases between. CDR3 sequence reads: CASSLQMGGYSYNEQFF. CDR3 in DNA: TGTGCCAGCAGTCTCCAGATGGGGGGCTATTCCTACAATGAGCAGTTCTTC.

In DNA, the CDR3 is TGTGCCAGCAGCTTAGACAGAACCTACAATGAGCAGTTCTTC. It translates to CASSLDRTYNEQFF. The V and J genes are TRBV6-5 and TRBJ2-1; tentative D call: TRBD1 (5 bases). The CDR3 consists of 14 residues. With 6 bases removed from V and 2 bases from J, the gap between germline ends came to 11 bases. Germline CDR1 MNHEY, CDR2 SVGAGI.

The J gene is TRBJ2-7, the V gene TRBV11-2; no definite D call. Between the trimmed V and J ends, which lost 3 bases and 5 bases, there was a span of 11 bases. The CDR3 extends over 13 amino acids. CDR1 and CDR2 (germline): SGHAT, FQNNGV. The CDR3 is CASSFQAADEQYF. The DNA of the CDR3 is TGTGCCAGCAGCTTCCAAGCCGCGGACGAGCAGTACTTC.

J is TRBJ2-2 and V is TRBV19; a weak D match, TRBD2 (5 bases). CDR1 is LNHDA and CDR2 is SQIVND in the germline V gene (reference sequence). This CDR3 comprises 14 residues. V lost 0 bases and J lost 7, with 9 bases in between. The DNA for the CDR3 is TGTGCCAGTAGTATAGATCCGGGGTTCGGGGAGCTGTTTTTT. Translated, it gives CASSIDPGFGELFF. The full variable domain, with the rest looked up from reference TRBV19 and TRBJ2-2, is DGGITQSPKYLFRKEGQNVTLSCEQNLNHDAMYWYRQDPGQGLRLIYYSQIVNDFQKGDIAEGYSVSREKKESFPLTVTSAQKNPTAFYLCASSIDPGFGELFFGEGSRLTVL.

The genes are TRBV6-6 and TRBJ1-5; TRBD1 is a possible D gene (5 bases). This CDR3 has 14 residues. The germline V gene has CDR1 MNHNY and CDR2 SVGAGI (reference sequence). The V and J ends lost 5 bases and 0 bases respectively, with 8 bases between them. This chain's CDR3 is CASSRDASNQPQHF. In DNA form, the CDR3 reads TGTGCCAGCAGTCGGGACGCTAGCAATCAGCCCCAGCATTTT.